These 23 T cell receptor beta chains came from one sample sequenced in a study of long-term antiretroviral therapy in people with HIV. The assay, immunoSEQ v3.0, was run at survey level. Sequencing used immunoSEQ multiplex PCR; TCRdb keeps in-frame clones, though not all of them. Here the sample spans about 15,000 clones, roughly nine tenths being singletons. The specimen comprised unsorted PBMCs, sampled 0.6 years after starting antiretroviral therapy. The receptors here all came from a woman in her thirties or forties with HIV.

The chain carries TRBV11-2 and TRBJ1-6; D gene unclear. The CDR3 sequence is 13 residues long. From germline, CDR1 is SGHAT and CDR2 FQNNGV. Trimming removed 1 base at V and 8 bases at J, with 6 bases between. The CDR3 sequence is CASSLGWDSPLHF. The CDR3 DNA reads TGTGCCAGCAGCTTAGGATGGGATTCACCCCTCCACTTT.

The chain uses TRBV4-3 and TRBJ2-7; 15 bases match TRBD2. CDR1 and CDR2 (germline): LGHNA, YSLEER. The CDR3 covers 18 residues. The V gene end was trimmed by 0 bases and the J gene end by 0 bases; junction bases not matched to a gene: 3. The CDR3 DNA is TGCGCCAGCAGCCAAGATTGGGGACTAGCGGGGGGCTCCTACGAGCAGTACTTC. This gives the protein CASSQDWGLAGGSYEQYF.

V and J are TRBV10-3 and TRBJ2-7; the D gene is possibly TRBD2 (5 bases). The V end lost 0 bases, the J end lost 3 bases, and 12 bases lay between the germline ends. The CDR3 extends over 15 amino acids. Germline V gene lookup returns CDR1 ENHRY and CDR2 SYGVKD. The CDR3 protein is CAISESDLASYEQYF. DNA of the CDR3: TGTGCCATCAGTGAGTCGGACTTAGCGAGCTACGAGCAGTACTTC.

The chain combines TRBV14 with TRBJ2-5; D assignment may be TRBD1 or TRBD2 (5 bases each). The CDR3 totals 15 residues. Germline CDR1 reads SGHDN; CDR2 reads FVKESK. V was pared by 5 bases and J by 1 base, with 14 bases between. This CDR3 is CASSIQQAGQETQYF. As DNA, the CDR3 is TGTGCCAGCAGCATACAACAGGCGGGCCAAGAGACCCAGTACTTC.

The chain joins TRBV7-3 to TRBJ2-5, with 7 bases identical to TRBD2. The V segment lost 2 bases and the J segment 1 base; nucleotides outside the gene matches: 1. The CDR3 totals 14 residues. Germline V gives CDR1 SGHTA, CDR2 FQGTGA. CDR3 sequence reads: CASSLGTTQETQYF. CDR3 nucleotides: TGTGCCAGCAGCTTAGGGACTACCCAAGAGACCCAGTACTTC.

The rearrangement uses TRBV6-5 and TRBJ1-1; the D is unclear. The germline V gene has CDR1 MNHEY and CDR2 SVGAGI. This CDR3 has 13 amino acids. V lost 7 bases to trimming and J lost 4 bases, with 13 bases between them. CDR3 sequence reads: CASTPGGGTEAFF. CDR3 DNA sequence: TGTGCCAGCACCCCTGGAGGAGGCACTGAAGCTTTCTTT.

The chain has TRBV6-4 and TRBJ2-3, with TRBD2 identical over 12 bases. The germline V gene has CDR1 MRHNA and CDR2 SNTAGT. The CDR3 contains 17 residues. The V gene end was trimmed by 0 bases and the J gene end by 4 bases; junction bases not matched to a gene: 5. The CDR3 DNA sequence: TGTGCCAGCAGTGACTCGACTAGCGGGGGCCCCCCAGATACGCAGTATTTT. Translating gives CASSDSTSGGPPDTQYF.

The chain uses TRBV19 and TRBJ1-2, with 9 bases matching TRBD1. Germline V lookup: CDR1 LNHDA, CDR2 SQIVND (reference sequence). Losses at the gene ends were 3 bases for V and 7 bases for J; bases not matched to a gene: 9. The CDR3 has 15 amino acids. The DNA for the CDR3 is TGTGCCAGTAGTATTCAGGGACAGGGATCAGGTGGCTACACCTTC. Its translation is CASSIQGQGSGGYTF.

The rearrangement joins TRBV30 to TRBJ2-7, with a weak D call TRBD1 (5 bases). This CDR3 spans 15 amino acids. Looked up from germline, CDR1 is GTSNPN and CDR2 is SVGIG (reference sequence). V shed 2 bases and J shed 0 bases, with 14 bases lying between them. As DNA, the CDR3 is TGTGCCTGGAGTAAGGTGACAGTCAGCTCCTACGAGCAGTACTTC. Its protein product is CAWSKVTVSSYEQYF.

This clone was recorded only once. V gene TRBV4-3 combines with J gene TRBJ1-5, with 9 bases aligning to TRBD1. After removal of 0 bases from V and 5 bases from J, the junction contained 2 bases not matched to a gene. CDR1 is LGHNA and CDR2 is YSLEER in the germline V gene. CDR3 length equals 15 residues. Here the CDR3 reads CASSQDGDRDQPQHF. Here the CDR3 DNA reads TGCGCCAGCAGCCAAGATGGGGACAGGGATCAGCCCCAGCATTTT.

The rearrangement links TRBV5-1 to TRBJ1-1, with a tentative D call TRBD1 (6 bases). The CDR3 covers 15 residues. Germline loops: CDR1 SGHRS, CDR2 YFSETQ. V gave up 0 bases and J gave up 6 bases, with 15 bases separating them. The CDR3 sequence is CASSLEEGGSAEAFF. CDR3 nucleotide sequence: TGCGCCAGCAGCTTGGAAGAGGGGGGCTCGGCTGAAGCTTTCTTT.

V and J are TRBV12-5 and TRBJ1-3, with a weak D call TRBD1 (6 bases). CDR3 length equals 16 residues. V was shortened by 4 bases and J by 2 bases, with 15 bases between the two germline ends. Looked up from germline, CDR1 is LGHNT and CDR2 is FRNRAP. The CDR3 DNA reads as TGTGCTAGTGGTTACAGGGTAACGTATCCTGGAAACACCATATATTTT. Translating gives CASGYRVTYPGNTIYF.

In this sample, this clone turned up once. This chain links TRBV4-1 with TRBJ1-5; 7 bases map to TRBD1. Germline CDR1 MGHRA, CDR2 YSYEKL. With 2 bases clipped from V and 3 bases from J, the junction kept 7 bases outside the gene matches. This CDR3 is 16 amino acids long. Here the CDR3 reads CASSQLTGQSNQPQHF. CDR3 nucleotides: TGCGCCAGCAGCCAATTAACGGGACAGTCCAATCAGCCCCAGCATTTT.

This clone has a single count. The CDR3 reads CASSLAGWADTQYF. As DNA, the CDR3 is TGTGCCAGTAGTCTAGCGGGGTGGGCAGATACGCAGTATTTT. The chain has TRBV19 and TRBJ2-3; 9 bases are shared with TRBD2. The CDR3 totals 14 residues. V gave up 5 bases and J gave up 4 bases; unmatched junction bases: 4. Germline V gene data show CDR1 as LNHDA and CDR2 as SQIVND (reference sequence).

The chain couples TRBV10-2 to TRBJ1-2, with 8 bases aligning to TRBD1. This CDR3 is 14 amino acids long. Germline V lookup: CDR1 WSHSY, CDR2 SAAADI. V lost 4 bases to trimming and J lost 7 bases; unmatched junction nucleotides: 8. CDR3 nucleotide sequence: TGCGCCAGCAGTGTTGGGACAGGCGCTGGTGGCTACACCTTC. Its protein is CASSVGTGAGGYTF.

The chain carries TRBV2 and TRBJ2-5; D possibly corresponds to TRBD2 (5 bases). Germline CDR1 is SNHLY and CDR2 is FYNNEI. Trimming took 6 bases from V and 3 from J, leaving 14 bases between them. CDR3 length equals 14 residues. The CDR3 bases are TGTGCCAGCAGGTTCGGAGGCTCCAAAGAGACCCAGTACTTC. It codes for CASRFGGSKETQYF.

This clone is deemed large (0.1 to 1%). The chain couples TRBV9 to TRBJ2-7, with D unresolved. The CDR3 runs to 14 residues. Trimming removed 4 bases at V and 7 bases at J, with 18 bases between. The V gene's germline CDR1 is SGDLS and CDR2 YYNGEE. The CDR3 region is CASSKGPPSKEQYF. CDR3 nucleotides: TGTGCCAGCAGCAAAGGACCCCCCTCGAAAGAGCAGTACTTC.

The V gene is TRBV29-1, the J gene TRBJ1-5; D is undetermined. Germline V gives CDR1 SQVTM, CDR2 ANQGSEA. V dropped 7 bases and J dropped 7 bases, with 17 bases sitting between them. The CDR3 spans 13 residues. CDR3 protein: CSGIAAWGQPQHF. In DNA form, the CDR3 reads TGCAGCGGCATTGCAGCTTGGGGACAGCCCCAGCATTTT.

The chain links TRBV5-8 to TRBJ1-2; D is undetermined. Trimming shortened V by 2 bases and J by 6 bases, and 11 bases separated the two germline ends. Germline-derived CDR1 and CDR2 are SGHTS and YDEGEE. This CDR3 region has 13 residues. The CDR3 spells CASSLGGSDGYTF. In DNA, the CDR3 is TGTGCCAGCAGCTTAGGAGGGTCCGATGGCTACACCTTC.

This clone was observed once. In nucleotides, the CDR3 is TGCGCCAGCAGCGGCGACAGGGGCTACAGCTCCTACAATGAGCAGTTCTTC. Protein product: CASSGDRGYSSYNEQFF. The chain links TRBV5-1 to TRBJ2-1; 8 positions agree with TRBD1. Per the germline V gene, CDR1 is SGHRS and CDR2 is YFSETQ. The CDR3 is made up of 17 amino acids. The ends lost 4 bases at V and 0 bases at J; junction bases unmatched: 9.

The V and J genes are TRBV7-9 and TRBJ1-5; 7 bases are a match to TRBD1. The V and J ends lost 5 bases and 11 bases, in that order; junction bases with no gene match: 6. CDR3 length: 12 amino acids. Germline-derived CDR1 and CDR2 are SEHNR and FQNEAQ (reference sequence). DNA of the CDR3: TGTGCCAGCAGCCCAGGGGGTACGACCCAGCATTTT. Translation: CASSPGGTTQHF.

This chain links TRBV11-3 with TRBJ1-1; 7 bases align to TRBD1. V was clipped by 5 bases and J by 5 bases; unmatched bases: 8. Germline CDR1 reads SGHNT; CDR2 reads YENEEA. The CDR3 contains 14 residues. DNA of the CDR3: TGTGCCAGCAGCACGCGACAGGGAGGGACTGAAGCTTTCTTT. Encoded protein: CASSTRQGGTEAFF.

This chain joins TRBV7-2 and TRBJ1-1; 7 bases agree with TRBD1. The CDR3 runs 15 residues. V gave up 5 bases and J gave up 1 base; unmatched junction bases: 7. Germline values: CDR1 SGHTA, CDR2 FQGNSA. The CDR3 protein is CASSRGQVKNTEAFF. In DNA form, the CDR3 reads TGTGCCAGCAGCAGAGGACAGGTTAAGAACACTGAAGCTTTCTTT.